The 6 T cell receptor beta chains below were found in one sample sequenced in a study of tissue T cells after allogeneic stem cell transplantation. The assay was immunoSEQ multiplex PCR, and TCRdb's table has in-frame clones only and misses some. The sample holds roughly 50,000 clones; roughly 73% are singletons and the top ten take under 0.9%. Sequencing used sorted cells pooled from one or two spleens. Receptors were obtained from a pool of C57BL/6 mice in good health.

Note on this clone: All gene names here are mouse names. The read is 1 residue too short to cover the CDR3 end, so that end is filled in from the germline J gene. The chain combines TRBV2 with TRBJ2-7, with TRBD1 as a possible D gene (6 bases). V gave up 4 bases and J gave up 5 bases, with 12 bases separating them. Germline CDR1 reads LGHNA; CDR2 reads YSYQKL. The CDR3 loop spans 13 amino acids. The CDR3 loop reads CASSPRDKNEQYF. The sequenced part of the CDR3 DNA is TGTGCCAGCAGCCCGCGGGACAAAAATGAACAGTAC.

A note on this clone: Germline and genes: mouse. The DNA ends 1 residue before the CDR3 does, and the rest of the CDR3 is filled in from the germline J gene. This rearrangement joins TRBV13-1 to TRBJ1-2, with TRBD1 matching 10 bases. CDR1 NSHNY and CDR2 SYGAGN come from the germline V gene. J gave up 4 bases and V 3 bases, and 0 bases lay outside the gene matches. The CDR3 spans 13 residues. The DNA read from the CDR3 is TGTGCCAGCAGTGGGACAGGGGGCTCCGACTACACC. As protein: CASSGTGGSDYT. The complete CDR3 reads CASSGTGGSDYTF.

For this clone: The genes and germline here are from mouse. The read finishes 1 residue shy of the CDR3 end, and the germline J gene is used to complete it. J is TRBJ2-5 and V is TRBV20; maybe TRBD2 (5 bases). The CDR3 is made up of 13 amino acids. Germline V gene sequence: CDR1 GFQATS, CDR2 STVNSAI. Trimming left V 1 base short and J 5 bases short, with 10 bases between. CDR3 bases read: TGTGGTGCTAGGGGGCTGGGAAGAGACACCCAGTAC. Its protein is CGARGLGRDTQY. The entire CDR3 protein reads CGARGLGRDTQYF.

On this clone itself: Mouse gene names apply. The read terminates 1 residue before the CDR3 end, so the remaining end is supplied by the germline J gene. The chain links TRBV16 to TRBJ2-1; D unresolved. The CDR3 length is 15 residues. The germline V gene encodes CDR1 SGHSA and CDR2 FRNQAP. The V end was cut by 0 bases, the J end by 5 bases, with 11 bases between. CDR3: CASSLDRRNHAEQFF. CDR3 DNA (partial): TGTGCAAGCAGCTTAGATCGGAGAAACCATGCTGAGCAGTTC.

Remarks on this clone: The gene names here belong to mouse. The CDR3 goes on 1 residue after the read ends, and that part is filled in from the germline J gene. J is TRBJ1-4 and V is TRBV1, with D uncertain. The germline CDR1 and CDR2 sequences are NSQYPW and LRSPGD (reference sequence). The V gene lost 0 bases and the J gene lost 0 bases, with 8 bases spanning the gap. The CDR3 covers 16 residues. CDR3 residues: CTCSADRLLSNERLFF. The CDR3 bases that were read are TGCACCTGCAGTGCAGACAGGCTCCTTTCCAACGAAAGATTATTT. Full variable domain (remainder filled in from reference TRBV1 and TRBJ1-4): VTLLEQNPRWRLVPRGQAVNLRCILKNSQYPWMSWYQQDLQKQLQWLFTLRSPGDKEVKSLPGADYLATRVTDTELRLQVANMSQGRTLYCTCSADRLLSNERLFFGHGTKLSVL.

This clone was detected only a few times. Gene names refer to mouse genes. The CDR3 sequence is CASSSTGGDEQYF. CDR3 bases read: TGTGCCAGCAGCTCGACTGGGGGGGATGAACAGTAC. This chain connects TRBV3 to TRBJ2-7; TRBD2 agrees at 11 bases. The read ends 1 residue early relative to the CDR3; the germline J gene fills the gap. The CDR3 extends over 13 amino acids. Germline trimming cut 4 bases from V and 5 bases from J; bases unmatched to any gene: 1. The germline gives CDR1 SNHLY, CDR2 FYNGKV (reference sequence).